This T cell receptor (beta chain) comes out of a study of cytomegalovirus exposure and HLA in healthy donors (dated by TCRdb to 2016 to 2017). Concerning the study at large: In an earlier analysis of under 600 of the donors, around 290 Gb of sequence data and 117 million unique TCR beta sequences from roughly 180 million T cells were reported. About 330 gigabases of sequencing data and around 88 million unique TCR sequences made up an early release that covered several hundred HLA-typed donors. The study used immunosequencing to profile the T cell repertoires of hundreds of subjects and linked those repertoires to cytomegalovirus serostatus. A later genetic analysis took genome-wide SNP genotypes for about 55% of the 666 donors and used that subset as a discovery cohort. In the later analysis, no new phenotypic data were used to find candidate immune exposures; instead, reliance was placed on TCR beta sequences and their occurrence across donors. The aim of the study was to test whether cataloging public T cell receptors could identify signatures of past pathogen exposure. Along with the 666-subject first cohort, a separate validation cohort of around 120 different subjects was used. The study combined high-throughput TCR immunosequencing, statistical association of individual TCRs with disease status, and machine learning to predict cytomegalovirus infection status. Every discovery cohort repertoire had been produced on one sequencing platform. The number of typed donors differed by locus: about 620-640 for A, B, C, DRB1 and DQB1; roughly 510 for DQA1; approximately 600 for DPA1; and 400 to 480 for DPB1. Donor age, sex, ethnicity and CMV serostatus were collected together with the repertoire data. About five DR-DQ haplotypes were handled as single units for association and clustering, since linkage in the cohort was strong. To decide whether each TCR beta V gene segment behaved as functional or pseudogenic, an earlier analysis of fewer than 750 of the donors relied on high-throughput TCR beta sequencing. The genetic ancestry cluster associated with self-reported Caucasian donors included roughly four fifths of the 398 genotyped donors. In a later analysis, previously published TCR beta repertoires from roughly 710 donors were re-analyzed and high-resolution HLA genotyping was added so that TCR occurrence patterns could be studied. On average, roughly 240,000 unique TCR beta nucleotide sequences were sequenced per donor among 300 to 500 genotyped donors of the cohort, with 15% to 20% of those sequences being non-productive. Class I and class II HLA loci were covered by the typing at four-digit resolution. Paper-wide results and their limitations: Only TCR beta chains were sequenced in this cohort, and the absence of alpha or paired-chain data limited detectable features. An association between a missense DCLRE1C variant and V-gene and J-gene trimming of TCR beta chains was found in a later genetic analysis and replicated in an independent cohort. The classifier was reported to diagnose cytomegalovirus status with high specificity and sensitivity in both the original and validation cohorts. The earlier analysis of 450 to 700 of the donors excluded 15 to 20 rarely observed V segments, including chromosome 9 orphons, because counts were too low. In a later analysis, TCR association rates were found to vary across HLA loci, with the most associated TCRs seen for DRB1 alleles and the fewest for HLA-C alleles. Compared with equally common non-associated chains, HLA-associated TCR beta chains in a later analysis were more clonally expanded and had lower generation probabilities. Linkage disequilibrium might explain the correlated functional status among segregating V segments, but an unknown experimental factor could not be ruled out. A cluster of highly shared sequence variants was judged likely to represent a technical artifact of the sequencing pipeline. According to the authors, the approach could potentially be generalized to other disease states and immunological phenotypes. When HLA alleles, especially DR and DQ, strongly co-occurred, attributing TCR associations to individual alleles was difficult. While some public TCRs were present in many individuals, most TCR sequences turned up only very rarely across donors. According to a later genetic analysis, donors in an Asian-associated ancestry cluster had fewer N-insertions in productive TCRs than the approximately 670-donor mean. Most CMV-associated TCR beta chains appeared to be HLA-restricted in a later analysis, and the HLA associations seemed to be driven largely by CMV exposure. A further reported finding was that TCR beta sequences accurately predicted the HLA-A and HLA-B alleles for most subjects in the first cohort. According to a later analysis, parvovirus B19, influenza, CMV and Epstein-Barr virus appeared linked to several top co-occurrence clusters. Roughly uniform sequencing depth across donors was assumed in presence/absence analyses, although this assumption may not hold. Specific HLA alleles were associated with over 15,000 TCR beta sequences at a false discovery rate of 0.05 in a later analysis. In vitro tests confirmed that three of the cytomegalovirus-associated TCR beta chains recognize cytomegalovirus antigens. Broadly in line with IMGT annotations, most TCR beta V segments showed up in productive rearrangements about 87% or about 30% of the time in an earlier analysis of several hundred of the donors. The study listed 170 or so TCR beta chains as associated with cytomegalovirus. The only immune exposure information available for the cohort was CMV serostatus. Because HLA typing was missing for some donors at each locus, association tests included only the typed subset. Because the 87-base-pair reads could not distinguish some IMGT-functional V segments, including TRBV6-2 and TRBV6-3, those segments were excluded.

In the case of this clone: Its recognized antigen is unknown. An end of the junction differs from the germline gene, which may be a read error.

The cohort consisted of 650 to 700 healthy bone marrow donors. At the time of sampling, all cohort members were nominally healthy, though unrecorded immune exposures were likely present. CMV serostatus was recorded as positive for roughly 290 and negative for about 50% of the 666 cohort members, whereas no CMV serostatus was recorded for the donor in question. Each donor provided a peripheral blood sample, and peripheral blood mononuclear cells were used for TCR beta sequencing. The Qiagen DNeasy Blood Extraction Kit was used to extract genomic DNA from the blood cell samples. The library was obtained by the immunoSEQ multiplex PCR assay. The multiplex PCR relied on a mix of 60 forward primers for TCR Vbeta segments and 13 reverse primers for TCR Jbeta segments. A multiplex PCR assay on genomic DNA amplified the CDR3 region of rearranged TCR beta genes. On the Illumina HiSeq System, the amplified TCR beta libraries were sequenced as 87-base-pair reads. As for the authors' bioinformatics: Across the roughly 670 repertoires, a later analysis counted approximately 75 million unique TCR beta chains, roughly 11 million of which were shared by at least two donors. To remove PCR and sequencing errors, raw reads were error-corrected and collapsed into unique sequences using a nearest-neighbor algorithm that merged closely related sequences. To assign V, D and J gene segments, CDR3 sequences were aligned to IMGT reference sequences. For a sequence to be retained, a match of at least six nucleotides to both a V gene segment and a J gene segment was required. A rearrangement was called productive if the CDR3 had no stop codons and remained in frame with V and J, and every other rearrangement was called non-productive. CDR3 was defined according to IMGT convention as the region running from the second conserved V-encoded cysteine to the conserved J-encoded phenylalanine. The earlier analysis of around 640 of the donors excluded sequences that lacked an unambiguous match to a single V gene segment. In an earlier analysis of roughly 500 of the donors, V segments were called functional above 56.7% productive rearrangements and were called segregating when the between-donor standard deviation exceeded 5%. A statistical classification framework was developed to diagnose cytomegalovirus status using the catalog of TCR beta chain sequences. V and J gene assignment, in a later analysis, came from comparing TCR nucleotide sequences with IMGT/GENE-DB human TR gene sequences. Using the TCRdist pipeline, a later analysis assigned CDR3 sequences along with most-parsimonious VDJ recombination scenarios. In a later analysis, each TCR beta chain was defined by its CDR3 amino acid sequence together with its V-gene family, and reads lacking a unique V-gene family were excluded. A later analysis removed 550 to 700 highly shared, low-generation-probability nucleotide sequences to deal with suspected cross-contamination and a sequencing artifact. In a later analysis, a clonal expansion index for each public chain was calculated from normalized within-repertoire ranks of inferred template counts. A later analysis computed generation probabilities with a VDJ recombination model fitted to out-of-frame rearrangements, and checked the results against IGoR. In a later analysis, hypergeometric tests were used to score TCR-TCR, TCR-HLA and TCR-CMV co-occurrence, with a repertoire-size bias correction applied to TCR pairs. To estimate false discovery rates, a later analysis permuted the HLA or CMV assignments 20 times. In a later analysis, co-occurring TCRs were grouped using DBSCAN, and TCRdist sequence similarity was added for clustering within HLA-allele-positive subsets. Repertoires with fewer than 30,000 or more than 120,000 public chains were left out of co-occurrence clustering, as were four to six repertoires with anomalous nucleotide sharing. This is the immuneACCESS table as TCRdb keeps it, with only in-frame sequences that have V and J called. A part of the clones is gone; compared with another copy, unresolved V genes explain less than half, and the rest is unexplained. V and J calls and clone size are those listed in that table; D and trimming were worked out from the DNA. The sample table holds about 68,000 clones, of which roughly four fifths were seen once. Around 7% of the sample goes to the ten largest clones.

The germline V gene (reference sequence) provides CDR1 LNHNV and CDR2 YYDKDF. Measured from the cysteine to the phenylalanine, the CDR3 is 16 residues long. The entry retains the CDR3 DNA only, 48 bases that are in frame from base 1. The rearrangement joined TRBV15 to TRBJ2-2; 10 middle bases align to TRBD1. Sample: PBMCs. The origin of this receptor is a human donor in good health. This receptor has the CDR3 CATSRDRGQGREELLF. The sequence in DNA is TGTGCCACCAGCAGAGATCGGGGACAGGGGAGGGAGGAGCTGCTTTTT.